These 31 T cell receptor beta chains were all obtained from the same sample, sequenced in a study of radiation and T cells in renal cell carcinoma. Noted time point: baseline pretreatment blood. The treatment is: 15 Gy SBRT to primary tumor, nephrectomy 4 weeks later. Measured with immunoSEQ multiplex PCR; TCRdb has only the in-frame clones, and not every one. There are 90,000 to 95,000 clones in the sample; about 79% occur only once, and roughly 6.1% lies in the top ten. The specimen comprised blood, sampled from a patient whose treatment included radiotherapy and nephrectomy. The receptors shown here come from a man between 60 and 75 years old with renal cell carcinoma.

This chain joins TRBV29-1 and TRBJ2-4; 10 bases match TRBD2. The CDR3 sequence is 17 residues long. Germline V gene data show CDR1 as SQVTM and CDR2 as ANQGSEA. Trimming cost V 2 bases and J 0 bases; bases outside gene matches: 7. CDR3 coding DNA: TGCAGCGTTGAAAAGGTGGCTAGCGGGAGAGCCAAAAACATTCAGTACTTC. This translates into CSVEKVASGRAKNIQYF.

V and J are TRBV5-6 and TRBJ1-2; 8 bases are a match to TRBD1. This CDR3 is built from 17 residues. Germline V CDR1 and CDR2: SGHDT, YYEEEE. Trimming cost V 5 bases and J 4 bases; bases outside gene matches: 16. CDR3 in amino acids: CASSMAGTGTGSYGYTF. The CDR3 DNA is TGTGCCAGCAGTATGGCGGGGACCGGGACAGGCTCCTATGGCTACACCTTC.

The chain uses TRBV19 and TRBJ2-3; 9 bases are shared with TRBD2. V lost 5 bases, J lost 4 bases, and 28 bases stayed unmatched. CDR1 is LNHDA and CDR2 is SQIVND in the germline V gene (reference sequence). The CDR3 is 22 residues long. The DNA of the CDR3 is TGTGCCAGTAGTGAGTACAGGGGAGCTAGGGTAGCGGGGGCGAAGAGCGCAGATACGCAGTATTTT. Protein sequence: CASSEYRGARVAGAKSADTQYF. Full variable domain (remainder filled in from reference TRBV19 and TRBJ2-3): DGGITQSPKYLFRKEGQNVTLSCEQNLNHDAMYWYRQDPGQGLRLIYYSQIVNDFQKGDIAEGYSVSREKKESFPLTVTSAQKNPTAFYLCASSEYRGARVAGAKSADTQYFGPGTRLTVL.

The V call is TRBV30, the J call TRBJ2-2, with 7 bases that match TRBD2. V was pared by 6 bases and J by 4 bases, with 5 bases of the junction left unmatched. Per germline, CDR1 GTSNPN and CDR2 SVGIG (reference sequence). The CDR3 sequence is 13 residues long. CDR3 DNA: TGTGCCTGCCCGGGGGAGGGCACCGGGGAGCTGTTTTTT. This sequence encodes CACPGEGTGELFF. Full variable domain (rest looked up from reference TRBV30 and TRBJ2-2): SQTIHQWPATLVQPVGSPLSLECTVEGTSNPNLYWYRQAAGRGLQLLFYSVGIGQISSEVPQNLSASRPQDRQFILSSKKLLLSDSGFYLCACPGEGTGELFFGEGSRLTVL.

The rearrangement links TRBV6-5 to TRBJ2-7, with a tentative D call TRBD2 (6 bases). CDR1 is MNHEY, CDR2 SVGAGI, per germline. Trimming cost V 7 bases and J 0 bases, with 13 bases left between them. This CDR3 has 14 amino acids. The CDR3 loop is CASTRTTTSYEQYF. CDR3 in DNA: TGTGCCAGCACCCGGACTACGACCTCCTACGAGCAGTACTTC.

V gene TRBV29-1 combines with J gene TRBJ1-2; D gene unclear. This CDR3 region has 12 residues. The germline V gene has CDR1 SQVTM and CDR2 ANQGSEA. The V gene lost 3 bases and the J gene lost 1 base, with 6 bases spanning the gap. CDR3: CSVETGNYGYTF. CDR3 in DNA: TGCAGCGTTGAGACGGGTAACTATGGCTACACCTTC.

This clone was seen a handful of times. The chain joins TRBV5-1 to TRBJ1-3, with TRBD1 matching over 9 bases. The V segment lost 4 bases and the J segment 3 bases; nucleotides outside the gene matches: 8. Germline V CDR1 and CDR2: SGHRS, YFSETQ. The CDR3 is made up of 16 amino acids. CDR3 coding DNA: TGCGCCAGCAGCCGATCCGGGACAGGGAGTGGAAACACCATATATTTT. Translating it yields CASSRSGTGSGNTIYF.

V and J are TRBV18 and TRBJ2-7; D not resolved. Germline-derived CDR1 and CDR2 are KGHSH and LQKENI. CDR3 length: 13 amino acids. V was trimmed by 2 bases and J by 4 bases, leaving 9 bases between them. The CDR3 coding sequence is TGTGCCAGCTCACCAGGGGTCTCTTACGAGCAGTACTTC. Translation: CASSPGVSYEQYF.

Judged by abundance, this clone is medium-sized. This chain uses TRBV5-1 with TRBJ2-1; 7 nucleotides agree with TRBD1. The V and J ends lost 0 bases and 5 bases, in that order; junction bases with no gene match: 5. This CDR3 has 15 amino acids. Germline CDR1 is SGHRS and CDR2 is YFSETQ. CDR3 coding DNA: TGCGCCAGCAGCTTGGGTACAGGGGACAACAATGAGCAGTTCTTC. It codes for CASSLGTGDNNEQFF.

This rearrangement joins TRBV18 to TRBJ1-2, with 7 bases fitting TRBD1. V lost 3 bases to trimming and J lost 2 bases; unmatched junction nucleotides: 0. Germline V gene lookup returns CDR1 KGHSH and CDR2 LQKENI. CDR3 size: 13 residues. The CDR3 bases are TGTGCCAGCTCACCGGGACAGAACTATGGCTACACCTTC. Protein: CASSPGQNYGYTF.

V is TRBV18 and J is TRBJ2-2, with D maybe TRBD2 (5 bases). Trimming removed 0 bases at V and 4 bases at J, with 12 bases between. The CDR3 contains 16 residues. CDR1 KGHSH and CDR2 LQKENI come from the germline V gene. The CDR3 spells CASSPPGRGSTGELFF. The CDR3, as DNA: TGTGCCAGCTCACCACCGGGGAGAGGTAGCACCGGGGAGCTGTTTTTT.

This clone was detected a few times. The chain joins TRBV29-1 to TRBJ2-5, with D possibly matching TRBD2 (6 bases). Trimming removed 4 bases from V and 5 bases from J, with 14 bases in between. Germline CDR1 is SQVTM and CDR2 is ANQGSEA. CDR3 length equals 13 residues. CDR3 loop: CSVGLDYRETQYF. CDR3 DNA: TGCAGCGTTGGGTTGGACTACCGGGAGACCCAGTACTTC. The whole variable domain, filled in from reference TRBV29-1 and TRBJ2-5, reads SAVISQKPSRDICQRGTSLTIQCQVDSQVTMMFWYRQQPGQSLTLIATANQGSEATYESGFVIDKFPISRPNLTFSTLTVSNMSPEDSSIYLCSVGLDYRETQYFGPGTRLLVL.

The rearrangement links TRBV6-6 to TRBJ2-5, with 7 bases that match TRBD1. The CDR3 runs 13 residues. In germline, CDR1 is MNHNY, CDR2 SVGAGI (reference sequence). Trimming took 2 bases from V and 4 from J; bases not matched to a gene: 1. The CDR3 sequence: CASSYRGRETQYF. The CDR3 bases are TGTGCCAGCAGTTACAGGGGGCGAGAGACCCAGTACTTC.

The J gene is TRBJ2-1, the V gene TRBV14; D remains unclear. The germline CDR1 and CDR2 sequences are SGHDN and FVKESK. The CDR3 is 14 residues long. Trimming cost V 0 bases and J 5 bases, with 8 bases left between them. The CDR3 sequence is CASSQDLGNNEQFF. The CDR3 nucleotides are TGTGCCAGCAGCCAAGATCTAGGGAACAATGAGCAGTTCTTC.

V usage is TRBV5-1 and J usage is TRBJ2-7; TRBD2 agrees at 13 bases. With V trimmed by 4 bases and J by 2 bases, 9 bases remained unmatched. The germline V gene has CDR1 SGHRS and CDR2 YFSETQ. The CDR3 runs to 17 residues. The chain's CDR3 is CASSGGTSGTLTYEQYF. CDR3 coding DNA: TGCGCCAGCAGCGGGGGGACTAGCGGGACCCTAACCTACGAGCAGTACTTC.

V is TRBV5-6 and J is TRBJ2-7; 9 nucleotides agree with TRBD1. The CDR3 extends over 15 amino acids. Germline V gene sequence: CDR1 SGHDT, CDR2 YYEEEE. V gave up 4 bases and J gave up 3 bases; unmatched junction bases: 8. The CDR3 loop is CASSDTGTGYYEQYF. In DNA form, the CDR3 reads TGTGCCAGCAGCGATACCGGGACAGGGTACTACGAGCAGTACTTC.

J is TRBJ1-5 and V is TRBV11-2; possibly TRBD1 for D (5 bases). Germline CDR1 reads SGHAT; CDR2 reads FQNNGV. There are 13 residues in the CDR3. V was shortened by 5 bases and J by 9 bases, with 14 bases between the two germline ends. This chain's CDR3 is CASSAGTTSPQHF. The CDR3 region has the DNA TGTGCCAGCAGCGCGGGGACTACTTCGCCCCAGCATTTT.

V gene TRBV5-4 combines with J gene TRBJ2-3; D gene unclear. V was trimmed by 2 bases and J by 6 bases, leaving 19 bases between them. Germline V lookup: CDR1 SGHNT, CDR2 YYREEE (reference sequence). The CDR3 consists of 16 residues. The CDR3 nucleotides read TGTGCCAGCAGCTTAAATAGACTCCCCGTTTCGGATACGCAGTATTTT. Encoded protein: CASSLNRLPVSDTQYF.

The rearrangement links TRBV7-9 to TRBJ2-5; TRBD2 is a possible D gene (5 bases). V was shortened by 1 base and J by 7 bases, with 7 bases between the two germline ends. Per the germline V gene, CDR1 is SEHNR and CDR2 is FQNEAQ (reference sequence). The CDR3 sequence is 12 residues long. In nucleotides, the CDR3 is TGTGCCAGCAGCTTAGGGCTAGCGACCCAGTACTTC. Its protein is CASSLGLATQYF.

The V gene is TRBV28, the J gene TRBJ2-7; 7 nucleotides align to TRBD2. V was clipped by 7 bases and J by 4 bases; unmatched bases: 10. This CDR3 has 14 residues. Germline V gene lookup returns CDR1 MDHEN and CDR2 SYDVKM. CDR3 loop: CASTLLGGPYEQYF. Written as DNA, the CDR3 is TGTGCCAGCACGCTTTTGGGAGGGCCATACGAGCAGTACTTC.

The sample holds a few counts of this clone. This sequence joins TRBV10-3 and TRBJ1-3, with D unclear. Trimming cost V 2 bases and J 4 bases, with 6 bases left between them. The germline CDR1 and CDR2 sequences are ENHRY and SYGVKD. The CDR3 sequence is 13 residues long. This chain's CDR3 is CAISEIVGNTIYF. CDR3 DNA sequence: TGTGCCATCAGTGAGATAGTCGGAAACACCATATATTTT.

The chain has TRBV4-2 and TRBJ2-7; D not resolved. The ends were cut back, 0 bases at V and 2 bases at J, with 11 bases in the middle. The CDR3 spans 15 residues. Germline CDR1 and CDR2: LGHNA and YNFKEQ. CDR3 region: CASSQEQAPPYEQYF. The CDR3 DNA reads TGTGCCAGCAGCCAAGAGCAGGCACCACCCTACGAGCAGTACTTC.

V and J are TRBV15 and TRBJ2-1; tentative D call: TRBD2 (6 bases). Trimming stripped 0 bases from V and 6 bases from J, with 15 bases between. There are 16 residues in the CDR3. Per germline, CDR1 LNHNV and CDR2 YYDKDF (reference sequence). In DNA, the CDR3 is TGTGCCACCAGCAGAGAGCCTCTCCGGAGGGCCAATGAGCAGTTCTTC. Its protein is CATSREPLRRANEQFF.

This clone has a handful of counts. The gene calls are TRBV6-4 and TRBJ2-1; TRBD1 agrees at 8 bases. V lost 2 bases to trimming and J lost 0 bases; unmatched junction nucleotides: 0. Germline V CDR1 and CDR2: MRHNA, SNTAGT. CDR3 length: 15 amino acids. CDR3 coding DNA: TGTGCCAGCAGTGACACAGGGGGCTCCTACAATGAGCAGTTCTTC. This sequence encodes CASSDTGGSYNEQFF.

CDR3 DNA sequence: TGTGCCAGCAGCAAAGACCGACATCAGGGGGGCTCTGGAAACACCATATATTTT. Protein product: CASSKDRHQGGSGNTIYF. The chain carries TRBV21-1 and TRBJ1-3; the D call of TRBD1 is as the table states it, not checked on the DNA. TRBV21-1 is recorded as a pseudogene. The CDR3 runs to 18 residues.

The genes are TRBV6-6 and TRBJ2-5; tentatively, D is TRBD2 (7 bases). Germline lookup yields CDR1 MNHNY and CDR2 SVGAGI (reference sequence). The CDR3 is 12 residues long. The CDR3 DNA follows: TGTGCAGTGGGAGGGACACAAGAGACCCAGTACTTC. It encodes CAVGGTQETQYF.

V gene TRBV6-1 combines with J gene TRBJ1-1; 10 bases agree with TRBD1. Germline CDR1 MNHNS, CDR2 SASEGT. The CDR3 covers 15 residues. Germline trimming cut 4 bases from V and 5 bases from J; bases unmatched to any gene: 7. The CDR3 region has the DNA TGTGCCAGCAGTGCCCCCGACAGGGGGCAGACTGAAGCTTTCTTT. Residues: CASSAPDRGQTEAFF.

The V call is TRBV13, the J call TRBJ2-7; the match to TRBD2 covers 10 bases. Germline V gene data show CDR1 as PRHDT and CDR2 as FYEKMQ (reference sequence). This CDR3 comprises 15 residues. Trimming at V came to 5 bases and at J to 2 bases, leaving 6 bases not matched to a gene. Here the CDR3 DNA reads TGTGCCAGCAGCAGCCTACTAGCGGGGACCTACGAGCAGTACTTC. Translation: CASSSLLAGTYEQYF.

This CDR3 is CASRLAGSSYEQYF. The CDR3 coding sequence is TGTGCCAGCAGATTAGCGGGGAGCTCCTACGAGCAGTACTTC. V and J are TRBV6-5 and TRBJ2-7; 8 positions match TRBD2. Germline V gene lookup returns CDR1 MNHEY and CDR2 SVGAGI. With V trimmed by 6 bases and J by 0 bases, 4 bases remained unmatched. The CDR3 consists of 14 residues.

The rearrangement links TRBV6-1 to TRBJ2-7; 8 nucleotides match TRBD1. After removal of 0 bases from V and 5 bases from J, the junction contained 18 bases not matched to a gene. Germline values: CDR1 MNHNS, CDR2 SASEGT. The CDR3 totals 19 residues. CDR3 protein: CASSEASLGGQGQSHEQYF. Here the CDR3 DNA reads TGTGCCAGCAGTGAAGCCTCATTAGGAGGACAGGGCCAGAGCCACGAGCAGTACTTC.

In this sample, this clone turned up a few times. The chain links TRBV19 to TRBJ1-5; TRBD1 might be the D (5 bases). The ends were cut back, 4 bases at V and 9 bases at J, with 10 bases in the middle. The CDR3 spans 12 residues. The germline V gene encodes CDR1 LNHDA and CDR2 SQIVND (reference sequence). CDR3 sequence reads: CASSTNTGPQHF. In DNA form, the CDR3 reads TGTGCCAGTAGTACAAATACAGGGCCCCAGCATTTT.